This paragraph reports one T cell receptor (beta chain). What it binds is not known. The CDR3 sequence is 13 residues long. Per germline, CDR1 SGHTA and CDR2 FQGNSA. The V end lost 2 bases, the J end lost 7 bases, and 9 bases lay between the germline ends. Here immunoSEQ multiplex PCR was the method, and the copy in TCRdb shows in-frame clones only, minus some. In the table there are 2,100 or so clones, approximately 90% of which are singletons. The data originate from a study of T cells and Merkel cell carcinoma outcomes. General study points: Reportedly, T-cell repertoire with density predicts Merkel cell carcinoma outcomes.

The V and J genes are TRBV7-2 and TRBJ1-5, with D possibly being TRBD1 (6 bases). What was sequenced was tumor tissue from Merkel cell carcinoma. The TCR originated in a human donor with Merkel cell carcinoma. CDR3 DNA sequence: TGTGCCAGCAGCTTAACAGGGCTACAGCCCCAGCATTTT. Translation gives CASSLTGLQPQHF.